This T cell receptor beta chain was retrieved from a study of response to subunit inactivated influenza vaccine. Study-wide points: Researchers suggested that each seasonal influenza vaccination recruits few new T cells.

TCRdb reprocessed the RT-PCR reads via MiXCR and lists one record per CDR3 protein. This sample has roughly 700,000 distinct CDR3 sequences, with roughly 13% found just once. The CDR3 is made up of 15 amino acids. CDR1 and CDR2 (germline): GTSNPN, SVGIG (reference sequence). After removal of 2 bases from V and 4 bases from J, the junction contained 8 bases not matched to a gene. Points on this clonotype: What it recognizes is unknown.

The chain has TRBV30 and TRBJ1-2; 9 nucleotides match TRBD1. The sequences come from PBMCs from blood, collected approximately 15 days before vaccination. The clonotype comes from a man between 50 and 59 years old who received an inactivated influenza vaccine. The CDR3 nucleotides read TGTGCCTGGAGTTCCCGGGACAGGGTTTTCTATGGCTACACCTTC. Translation gives CAWSSRDRVFYGYTF.